This TCR beta chain emerged from a study of blood T cell repertoires in COVID-19. Germline CDR1 is KGHDR and CDR2 is SFDVKD. There are 21 residues in the CDR3. Trimming took 5 bases from V and 4 from J, leaving 32 bases between them. Using immunoSEQ multiplex PCR, the repertoire was profiled, and TCRdb retains in-frame clones only, with some absent. The data hold about 300,000 clones, with about 90% observed a single time. This chain joins TRBV24-1 and TRBJ2-1, with D possibly matching TRBD1 (5 bases). Sequencing was done on a sample of peripheral blood. This sequence originates from a woman between 25 and 40 years old with COVID-19, enrolled during active disease. The CDR3 is CATSADPSSSRAARVYNEQFF. The CDR3 DNA sequence: TGTGCCACCAGTGCAGACCCTAGTTCTTCCCGGGCGGCCAGGGTTTACAATGAGCAGTTCTTC.